This T cell receptor beta chain was profiled in a study of T cell responses to AZD1222 COVID-19 vaccine. Germline V gene lookup returns CDR1 LNHDA and CDR2 SQIVND (reference sequence). This CDR3 is built from 10 residues. Trimming pared 6 bases from V and 7 bases from J, leaving 4 bases between. Profiling relied on immunoSEQ multiplex PCR, and the TCRdb table lists in-frame clones only, not all of them. The sample consists of about 150,000 clones, approximately 90% of them appearing once. The receptor was derived from an adult in good health. Sequenced here: peripheral blood, sampled on day 0 of MenACWY control vaccination. This rearrangement joins TRBV19 to TRBJ1-5; no firm D call. The CDR3 DNA reads as TGTGCCAGTAGGGACCAGCCCCAGCATTTT. This sequence encodes CASRDQPQHF.